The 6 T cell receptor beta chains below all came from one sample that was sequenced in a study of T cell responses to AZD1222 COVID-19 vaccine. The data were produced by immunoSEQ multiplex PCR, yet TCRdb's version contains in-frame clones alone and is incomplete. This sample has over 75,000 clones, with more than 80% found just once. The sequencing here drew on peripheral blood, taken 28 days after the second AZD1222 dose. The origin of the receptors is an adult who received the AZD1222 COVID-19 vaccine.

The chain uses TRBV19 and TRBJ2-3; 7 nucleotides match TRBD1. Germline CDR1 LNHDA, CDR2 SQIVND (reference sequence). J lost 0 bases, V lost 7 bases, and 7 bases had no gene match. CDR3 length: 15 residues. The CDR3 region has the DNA TGTGCCAGTAAACCCCGGACAGGTAGCACAGATACGCAGTATTTT. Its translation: CASKPRTGSTDTQYF. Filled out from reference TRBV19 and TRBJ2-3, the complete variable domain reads DGGITQSPKYLFRKEGQNVTLSCEQNLNHDAMYWYRQDPGQGLRLIYYSQIVNDFQKGDIAEGYSVSREKKESFPLTVTSAQKNPTAFYLCASKPRTGSTDTQYFGPGTRLTVL.

The CDR3 DNA is TGTGCCAGCAGTCCTGTAGCGGGAGGGTTGGCAGATACGCAGTATTTT. This sequence encodes CASSPVAGGLADTQYF. V and J are TRBV2 and TRBJ2-3, with 11 bases aligning to TRBD2. Germline V lookup: CDR1 SNHLY, CDR2 FYNNEI. This CDR3 is built from 16 residues. Losses at the gene ends were 5 bases for V and 4 bases for J; bases not matched to a gene: 8.

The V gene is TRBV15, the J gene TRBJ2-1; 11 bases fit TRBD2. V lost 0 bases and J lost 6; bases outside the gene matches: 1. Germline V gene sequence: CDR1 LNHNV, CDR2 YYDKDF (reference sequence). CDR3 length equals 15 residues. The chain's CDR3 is CATSRDSGGANEQFF. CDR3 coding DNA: TGTGCCACCAGCAGAGATAGCGGGGGGGCCAATGAGCAGTTCTTC.

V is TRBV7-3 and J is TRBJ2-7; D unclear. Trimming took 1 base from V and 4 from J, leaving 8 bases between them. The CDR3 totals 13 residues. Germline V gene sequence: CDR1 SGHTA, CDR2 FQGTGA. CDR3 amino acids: CASSLMQAYEQYF. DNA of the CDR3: TGTGCCAGCAGCTTAATGCAGGCTTACGAGCAGTACTTC.

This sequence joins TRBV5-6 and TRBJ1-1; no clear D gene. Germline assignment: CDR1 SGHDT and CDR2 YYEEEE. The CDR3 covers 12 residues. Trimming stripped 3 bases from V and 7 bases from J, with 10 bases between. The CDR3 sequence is CASSSTRSEAFF. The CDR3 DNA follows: TGTGCCAGCAGCTCGACGAGGAGTGAAGCTTTCTTT.

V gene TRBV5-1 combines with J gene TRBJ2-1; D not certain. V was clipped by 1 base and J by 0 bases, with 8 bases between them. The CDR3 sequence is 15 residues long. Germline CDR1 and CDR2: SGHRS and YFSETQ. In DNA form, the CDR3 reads TGCGCCAGCAGCTTGAGTGCGGTCTCCTACAATGAGCAGTTCTTC. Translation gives CASSLSAVSYNEQFF.